This entry is about one TCR beta chain. Under the authors' procedure: Estimated nucleated cell counts came from reference gene primer amplification. Clones were read by immunoSEQ multiplex PCR, and TCRdb kept only the in-frame ones, dropping some. D and trimming come from the DNA, and the V and J calls and clone size come from that table. Altogether roughly 73,000 clones are present, 70% to 90% being singletons, with the ten largest covering around 2.8%. This entry comes from a study of blood T cell repertoires in COVID-19. Study-wide context: Sources were T cells, B-cell-depleted T cells, or PBMCs; the material itself was cDNA or gDNA.

This CDR3 is 15 amino acids long. Trimming removed 8 bases at V and 8 bases at J, with 23 bases between. Germline assignment: CDR1 SNHLY and CDR2 FYNNEI. The sequence was obtained from a man in his 70s with active or convalescent COVID-19. The chain links TRBV2 to TRBJ2-3; D possibly corresponds to TRBD1 (5 bases). Sequencing used peripheral blood. CDR3 coding DNA: TGTGCCAGCCTTAATCTACCAGGGTCTACGGCTACGCAGTATTTT. Translating it yields CASLNLPGSTATQYF.